This TCR beta chain comes out of a study of blood T cells in healthy people across ages. PCR was performed a second time for about 6 to 12 cycles using a sample-barcoded 5' primer and a J-beta primer mix. TCRdb re-analysed the 5' RACE reads in MiXCR, keeping a single row per CDR3 protein. Of over 1,200,000 distinct CDR3 sequences in the sample, approximately 59% were seen once. Germline V gene sequence: CDR1 DFQATT, CDR2 SNEGSKA (reference sequence). The length of the CDR3 is 15 residues. The material sequenced was blood. This chain uses TRBV20-1 with TRBJ2-1; 7 nucleotides line up with TRBD2. TRBJ2-7 explains the end of the DNA better; the J call may be wrong. The receptor's source is a man aged 18 to 35 in good health. The CDR3 sequence is CSAILAGVEYNEQYF. The DNA for the CDR3 is TGCAGTGCTATCCTGGCGGGAGTAGAGTACAATGAGCAGTACTTC.